Below, 32 T cell receptor beta chains from the same sample are listed, as sequenced in a study of monozygotic twins with cystic fibrosis. The repertoire was sequenced with immunoSEQ multiplex PCR; TCRdb's copy has only in-frame clones and lacks some. The sample carries tens of thousands of clones, about 87% recorded once. The specimen sequenced was blood. The receptors come from a girl aged 2 to 9 with cystic fibrosis.

The genes are TRBV2 and TRBJ1-1; no clear D. Trimming cost V 4 bases and J 7 bases, with 13 bases left between them. This CDR3 is built from 13 residues. The germline V gene has CDR1 SNHLY and CDR2 FYNNEI. The CDR3 sequence is CASSVPGPYEAFF. The CDR3 DNA follows: TGTGCCAGCAGTGTCCCGGGTCCTTATGAAGCTTTCTTT. The full variable domain, rest sourced from reference TRBV2 and TRBJ1-1, is EPEVTQTPSHQVTQMGQEVILRCVPISNHLYFYWYRQILGQKVEFLVSFYNNEISEKSEIFDDQFSVERPDGSNFTLKIRSTKLEDSAMYFCASSVPGPYEAFFGQGTRLTVV.

The chain employs TRBV7-6 and TRBJ2-5; D is uncertain. Germline V CDR1 and CDR2: SGHVS, FNYEAQ. Between the trimmed V and J ends, which lost 4 bases and 0 bases, there was a span of 6 bases. The CDR3 contains 13 residues. DNA for the CDR3: TGTGCCAGCAGCTCACATTACCAAGAGACCCAGTACTTC. Translating gives CASSSHYQETQYF. The full variable domain, completed using reference TRBV7-6 and TRBJ2-5, is GAGVSQSPRYKVTKRGQDVALRCDPISGHVSLYWYRQALGQGPEFLTYFNYEAQQDKSGLPNDRFSAERPEGSISTLTIQRTEQRDSAMYRCASSSHYQETQYFGPGTRLLVL.

The chain employs TRBV20-1 and TRBJ1-2, with 7 bases lining up with TRBD1. V gave up 6 bases and J gave up 10 bases; unmatched junction bases: 8. Germline values: CDR1 DFQATT, CDR2 SNEGSKA (reference sequence). The CDR3 spans 11 residues. As DNA, the CDR3 is TGCAGTGCGGAGCGGACAGGAGACTACACCTTC. Protein sequence: CSAERTGDYTF.

The J gene is TRBJ2-3, the V gene TRBV9; TRBD2 matches 8 bases. Germline assignment: CDR1 SGDLS and CDR2 YYNGEE. With V trimmed by 2 bases and J by 1 base, 6 bases remained unmatched. The CDR3 loop spans 16 amino acids. In DNA, the CDR3 is TGTGCCAGCAGCGTTGGAGTTAGCGGGGGCACAGATACGCAGTATTTT. Protein product: CASSVGVSGGTDTQYF.

The chain employs TRBV7-9 and TRBJ2-3; D uncertain. V lost 2 bases to trimming and J lost 1 base, with 10 bases between them. Per germline, CDR1 SEHNR and CDR2 FQNEAQ (reference sequence). This CDR3 region has 15 residues. The CDR3 bases are TGTGCCAGCAGCTTATTCCCGGCCCGCACAGATACGCAGTATTTT. Its protein product is CASSLFPARTDTQYF.

This sequence joins TRBV5-6 and TRBJ2-7, with D possibly being TRBD1 (5 bases). The CDR3 sequence is 15 residues long. Germline loops: CDR1 SGHDT, CDR2 YYEEEE. Trimming took 4 bases from V and 0 from J, leaving 14 bases between them. This CDR3 is CASSLGQGSSYEQYF. In DNA form, the CDR3 reads TGTGCCAGCAGCCTGGGGCAGGGAAGCTCCTACGAGCAGTACTTC.

The genes are TRBV7-2 and TRBJ2-5, with a tentative D call TRBD1 (6 bases). From germline, CDR1 is SGHTA and CDR2 FQGNSA. The CDR3 consists of 12 residues. The V gene lost 4 bases and the J gene lost 4 bases, with 7 bases spanning the gap. The CDR3 loop reads CASSSRGETQYF. The DNA for the CDR3 is TGTGCCAGCAGCTCCAGGGGAGAGACCCAGTACTTC.

V and J are TRBV20-1 and TRBJ2-7; no firm D call. The germline gives CDR1 DFQATT, CDR2 SNEGSKA (reference sequence). V lost 3 bases, J lost 6 bases, and 9 bases lay in between. The length of the CDR3 is 11 residues. The CDR3 loop reads CSASTASEQYF. The CDR3 DNA reads TGCAGTGCTAGTACAGCAAGCGAGCAGTACTTC.

The chain uses TRBV18 and TRBJ1-6; no firm D call. Trimming stripped 3 bases from V and 0 bases from J, with 12 bases between. The germline V gene encodes CDR1 KGHSH and CDR2 LQKENI. The CDR3 has 17 residues. This CDR3 is CASSPRVPSSYNSPLHF. CDR3 nucleotide sequence: TGTGCCAGCTCACCGAGAGTACCCAGCTCCTATAATTCACCCCTCCACTTT.

V gene TRBV6-5 combines with J gene TRBJ1-2; 10 bases line up with TRBD1. The CDR3 extends over 14 amino acids. Germline V lookup: CDR1 MNHEY, CDR2 SVGAGI. The ends lost 4 bases at V and 7 bases at J; junction bases unmatched: 6. This CDR3 reads CASSWRQGATGYTF. The CDR3 DNA is TGTGCCAGCAGTTGGAGACAGGGGGCAACTGGCTACACCTTC.

A single count supports this clone. The chain links TRBV7-2 to TRBJ1-2, with D uncertain. V gave up 0 bases and J gave up 6 bases, with 11 bases separating them. Per the germline V gene, CDR1 is SGHTA and CDR2 is FQGNSA. This CDR3 comprises 14 residues. DNA for the CDR3: TGTGCCAGCAGCTTAGCGTTCGGGAGGGATGGCTACACCTTC. Residues: CASSLAFGRDGYTF.

This clone was observed a handful of times. The chain couples TRBV6-6 to TRBJ1-2, with TRBD1 matching over 9 bases. Unmatched junction bases numbered 10, after V lost 6 bases and J lost 5 bases. This CDR3 has 15 residues. Germline V lookup: CDR1 MNHNY, CDR2 SVGAGI (reference sequence). CDR3 protein: CASSTQGQGGYGYTF. The CDR3 DNA reads as TGTGCCAGCAGCACTCAGGGACAGGGAGGGTATGGCTACACCTTC.

This clone has a single count. V is TRBV4-1 and J is TRBJ1-4; D ambiguous. The germline V gene has CDR1 MGHRA and CDR2 YSYEKL. The CDR3 is made up of 15 amino acids. V lost 7 bases, J lost 8 bases, and 20 bases lay in between. CDR3 amino acids: CASTLNPGLGEKLFF. CDR3 in DNA: TGCGCCAGCACCCTAAACCCCGGTTTGGGGGAAAAACTGTTTTTT.

The CDR3, as DNA: TGTGCCAGCAGTTATGGTAATTCACCCCTCCACTTT. It yields the protein CASSYGNSPLHF. The rearrangement joins TRBV6-5 to TRBJ1-6; D gene ambiguous. V shed 3 bases and J shed 6 bases, with 3 bases lying between them. The germline CDR1 and CDR2 sequences are MNHEY and SVGAGI. This CDR3 region has 12 residues.

V usage is TRBV7-9 and J usage is TRBJ2-7, with TRBD2 matching over 9 bases. The CDR3 spans 14 residues. Looked up from germline, CDR1 is SEHNR and CDR2 is FQNEAQ (reference sequence). V lost 5 bases to trimming and J lost 5 bases; unmatched junction nucleotides: 7. CDR3 nucleotides: TGTGCCAGCAGCCACCCCGCGGGAGGGCACGAGCAGTACTTC. This gives the protein CASSHPAGGHEQYF.

The V gene is TRBV6-1, the J gene TRBJ2-5; 9 bases are shared with TRBD2. The CDR3 consists of 13 residues. Germline lookup yields CDR1 MNHNS and CDR2 SASEGT. V lost 5 bases, J lost 4 bases, and 2 bases stayed unmatched. CDR3 amino acids: CASSLLAGETQYF. CDR3 nucleotides: TGTGCCAGCAGTCTACTAGCGGGAGAGACCCAGTACTTC.

This chain joins TRBV7-2 and TRBJ2-5; 11 nucleotides agree with TRBD2. The CDR3 spans 16 residues. After removal of 2 bases from V and 8 bases from J, the junction contained 10 bases not matched to a gene. Germline V gene lookup returns CDR1 SGHTA and CDR2 FQGNSA. This chain's CDR3 is CASSLRASGGSGTQYF. The CDR3 DNA sequence: TGTGCCAGCAGCTTACGCGCTAGCGGGGGGAGTGGCACCCAGTACTTC.

The genes are TRBV18 and TRBJ1-2, with a weak D call TRBD1 (5 bases). V lost 0 bases and J 4 bases, leaving 18 bases between the germline ends. This CDR3 region has 17 residues. Germline CDR1 reads KGHSH; CDR2 reads LQKENI. The CDR3 DNA is TGTGCCAGCTCACCACCTAGGGACGGCAGCACAGTCTATGGCTACACCTTC. It is translated as CASSPPRDGSTVYGYTF.

In its sample, this clone was seen a few times. As DNA, the CDR3 is TGTGCCAGCAGTTTATCTCTCAGGCCTTACGAGCAGTACTTC. Translated: CASSLSLRPYEQYF. This chain joins TRBV27 and TRBJ2-7; D unresolved. V lost 0 bases to trimming and J lost 4 bases, with 10 bases between them. The CDR3 is 14 amino acids. The germline CDR1 and CDR2 sequences are MNHEY and SMNVEV (reference sequence).

The J gene is TRBJ1-1, the V gene TRBV18; 10 bases match TRBD1. Germline CDR1 KGHSH, CDR2 LQKENI. This CDR3 is 17 amino acids long. Trimming cost V 4 bases and J 0 bases; bases outside gene matches: 8. The CDR3 spells CASSLRDRGVMNTEAFF. DNA of the CDR3: TGTGCCAGCTCACTCCGGGACAGGGGTGTTATGAACACTGAAGCTTTCTTT. Full variable domain (remainder filled in from reference TRBV18 and TRBJ1-1): NAGVMQNPRHLVRRRGQEARLRCSPMKGHSHVYWYRQLPEEGLKFMVYLQKENIIDESGMPKERFSAEFPKEGPSILRIQQVVRGDSAAYFCASSLRDRGVMNTEAFFGQGTRLTVV.

This chain connects TRBV5-1 to TRBJ1-2, with D perhaps TRBD1 (6 bases). The CDR3 runs 15 residues. Trimming took 2 bases from V and 5 from J, leaving 16 bases between them. CDR1 is SGHRS and CDR2 is YFSETQ in the germline V gene. For the CDR3, the DNA is TGCGCCAGCAGCTTAGGGACAAGCAGGTCTTATGGCTACACCTTC. It specifies CASSLGTSRSYGYTF. Looking up the rest from reference TRBV5-1 and TRBJ1-2 gives the full variable domain: KAGVTQTPRYLIKTRGQQVTLSCSPISGHRSVSWYQQTPGQGLQFLFEYFSETQRNKGNFPGRFSGRQFSNSRSEMNVSTLELGDSALYLCASSLGTSRSYGYTFGSGTRLTVV.

The chain uses TRBV30 and TRBJ2-5, with TRBD2 identical over 7 bases. The V gene end was trimmed by 5 bases and the J gene end by 5 bases; junction bases not matched to a gene: 8. CDR1 and CDR2 (germline): GTSNPN, SVGIG (reference sequence). The length of the CDR3 is 13 residues. The CDR3 loop reads CAWLPTSRETQYF. The CDR3 bases are TGTGCCTGGCTACCGACTAGCAGGGAGACCCAGTACTTC.

This clone has just a few counts. The gene calls are TRBV20-1 and TRBJ1-1; D uncertain. This CDR3 is 10 amino acids long. V was clipped by 7 bases and J by 8 bases, with 11 bases between them. CDR1 is DFQATT and CDR2 is SNEGSKA in the germline V gene (reference sequence). The CDR3 reads CSGVFVEAFF. The CDR3 DNA reads TGCAGTGGGGTTTTTGTAGAAGCTTTCTTT.

The CDR3 spells CASSSSGTGLAKNIQYF. As DNA, the CDR3 is TGTGCCAGCAGCTCGTCTGGGACAGGGTTAGCCAAAAACATTCAGTACTTC. The chain is built from TRBV5-6 and TRBJ2-4; 9 positions match TRBD1. Germline values: CDR1 SGHDT, CDR2 YYEEEE. With 3 bases clipped from V and 0 bases from J, the junction kept 7 bases outside the gene matches. The CDR3 sequence is 17 residues long.

The chain joins TRBV5-6 to TRBJ1-2; 8 bases are shared with TRBD1. The CDR3 spans 14 residues. J was trimmed by 5 bases and V by 4 bases; bases with no gene match: 7. Germline V gene lookup returns CDR1 SGHDT and CDR2 YYEEEE. The CDR3 is CASSESGGRYGYTF. DNA of the CDR3: TGTGCCAGCAGCGAATCAGGGGGCCGGTATGGCTACACCTTC. Complete variable domain (other parts from reference TRBV5-6 and TRBJ1-2): DAGVTQSPTHLIKTRGQQVTLRCSPKSGHDTVSWYQQALGQGPQFIFQYYEEEERQRGNFPDRFSGHQFPNYSSELNVNALLLGDSALYLCASSESGGRYGYTFGSGTRLTVV.

This sequence joins TRBV12-5 and TRBJ2-1, with D maybe TRBD2 (5 bases). This CDR3 comprises 16 residues. Looked up from germline, CDR1 is LGHNT and CDR2 is FRNRAP. The V end lost 0 bases, the J end lost 5 bases, and 14 bases lay between the germline ends. The CDR3 reads CASGLVVSGSHNEQFF. The CDR3 DNA is TGTGCTAGTGGTTTGGTAGTTTCTGGGAGCCACAATGAGCAGTTCTTC.

The chain links TRBV5-4 to TRBJ1-1, with D uncertain. Germline lookup yields CDR1 SGHNT and CDR2 YYREEE (reference sequence). V was clipped by 0 bases and J by 0 bases, with 9 bases between them. This CDR3 contains 15 residues. The DNA of the CDR3 is TGTGCCAGCAGCTTGGCGGGAGACCTGAACACTGAAGCTTTCTTT. The encoded protein is CASSLAGDLNTEAFF. Together with reference TRBV5-4 and TRBJ1-1, the CDR3 gives the full variable domain: ETGVTQSPTHLIKTRGQQVTLRCSSQSGHNTVSWYQQALGQGPQFIFQYYREEENGRGNFPPRFSGLQFPNYSSELNVNALELDDSALYLCASSLAGDLNTEAFFGQGTRLTVV.

This rearrangement joins TRBV7-6 to TRBJ1-1, with D maybe TRBD1 (5 bases). The V end lost 0 bases, the J end lost 5 bases, and 10 bases lay between the germline ends. The CDR3 consists of 14 residues. The V gene's germline CDR1 is SGHVS and CDR2 FNYEAQ. The CDR3 protein is CASSLAGEETEAFF. Here the CDR3 DNA reads TGTGCCAGCAGCTTAGCGGGGGAGGAAACTGAAGCTTTCTTT.

The gene calls are TRBV7-2 and TRBJ2-7; D unclear. V was cut by 1 base and J by 0 bases, with 7 bases left in between. CDR1 and CDR2 (germline): SGHTA, FQGNSA. The CDR3 covers 14 residues. DNA for the CDR3: TGTGCCAGCAGCTTAGAGTACAACTCCTACGAGCAGTACTTC. The encoded protein is CASSLEYNSYEQYF.

The rearrangement uses TRBV5-1 and TRBJ2-7, with 12 bases fitting TRBD1. The CDR3 covers 16 residues. V was pared by 5 bases and J by 4 bases, with 10 bases of the junction left unmatched. Germline V gene lookup returns CDR1 SGHRS and CDR2 YFSETQ. CDR3 region: CASRSSGTGGWYEQYF. CDR3 coding DNA: TGCGCCAGCAGAAGTTCCGGGACAGGGGGCTGGTACGAGCAGTACTTC.

Written as DNA, the CDR3 is TGTGCCAGCAGCTTGAGCTCTGGAAACACCATATATTTT. It is translated as CASSLSSGNTIYF. The chain links TRBV5-5 to TRBJ1-3; no firm D call. The CDR3 has 13 residues. Deletions cut 1 base from V and 0 bases from J, with 2 bases between. Germline CDR1 and CDR2: SGHKS and YYEKEE (reference sequence).

The CDR3 here is CASSLQTSSYEQYF. The CDR3 DNA sequence: TGCGCCAGCAGCTTGCAGACGAGCTCCTACGAGCAGTACTTC. The J gene is TRBJ2-7, the V gene TRBV5-1; no reliable D call. The germline V and J ends were trimmed by 1 base and 0 bases, with 8 bases remaining between them. Germline CDR1 is SGHRS and CDR2 is YFSETQ. The CDR3 totals 14 residues.